The table lists the clone carrying this T cell receptor beta chain with many counts. The sample belongs to a study of T-cell reconstitution after alpha-beta-depleted transplantation in children. Trimming pared 4 bases from V and 2 bases from J, leaving 9 bases between. In germline, CDR1 is MNHEY, CDR2 SVGEGT. CDR3 length: 13 amino acids. Unique molecular identifiers were incorporated when the TCRbeta library was constructed. Each CDR3 protein gets one entry after TCRdb re-called the PCR reads with MiXCR. Among 70,000 or so distinct CDR3 sequences, roughly 10% were seen once, and the ten largest hold about 13%.

The input for sequencing was PBMCs, taken before TCRalphabeta/CD19-depleted stem cell transplant. This receptor was identified in a boy under 18 with acute myeloid leukemia, due to receive a stem cell transplant. The chain carries TRBV6-2 or TRBV6-3 and TRBJ2-7; D not resolved. The CDR3 loop reads CASSSPGPYEQYF. The CDR3 DNA sequence: TGTGCCAGCAGTTCTCCTGGACCCTACGAGCAGTACTTC.